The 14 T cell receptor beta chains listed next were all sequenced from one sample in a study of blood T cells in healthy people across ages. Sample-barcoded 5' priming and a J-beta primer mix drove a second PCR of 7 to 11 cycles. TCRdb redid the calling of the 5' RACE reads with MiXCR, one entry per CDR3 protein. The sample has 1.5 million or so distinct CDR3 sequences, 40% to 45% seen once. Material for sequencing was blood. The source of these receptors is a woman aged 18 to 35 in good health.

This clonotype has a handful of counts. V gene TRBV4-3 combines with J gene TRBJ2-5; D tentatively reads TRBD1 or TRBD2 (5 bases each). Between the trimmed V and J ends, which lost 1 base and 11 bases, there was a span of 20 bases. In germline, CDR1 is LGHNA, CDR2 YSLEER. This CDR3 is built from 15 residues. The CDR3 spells CASSQVGGSDDEQYF. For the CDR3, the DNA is TGCGCCAGCAGCCAAGTTGGGGGTAGTGACGATGAGCAGTACTTC.

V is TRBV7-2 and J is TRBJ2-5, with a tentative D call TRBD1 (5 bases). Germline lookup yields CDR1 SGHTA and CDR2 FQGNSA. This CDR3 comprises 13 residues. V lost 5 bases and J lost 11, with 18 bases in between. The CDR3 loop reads CASSTRQYNEQYF. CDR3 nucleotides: TGTGCCAGCAGCACCCGACAGTACAATGAGCAGTACTTC.

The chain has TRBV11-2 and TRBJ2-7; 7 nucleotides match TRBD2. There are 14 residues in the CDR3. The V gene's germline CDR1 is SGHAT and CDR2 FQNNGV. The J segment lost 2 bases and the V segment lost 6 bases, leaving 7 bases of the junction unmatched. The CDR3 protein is CASRPRESPYEQYF. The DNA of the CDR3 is TGTGCCAGCAGGCCGCGGGAGTCCCCCTACGAGCAGTACTTC.

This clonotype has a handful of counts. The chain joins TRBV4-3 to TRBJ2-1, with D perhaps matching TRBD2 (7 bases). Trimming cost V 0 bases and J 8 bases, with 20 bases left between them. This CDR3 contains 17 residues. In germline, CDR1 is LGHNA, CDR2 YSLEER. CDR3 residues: CASSQDRRGGDLHEQFF. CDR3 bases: TGCGCCAGCAGCCAAGATCGCCGCGGGGGCGACTTGCATGAGCAGTTCTTC.

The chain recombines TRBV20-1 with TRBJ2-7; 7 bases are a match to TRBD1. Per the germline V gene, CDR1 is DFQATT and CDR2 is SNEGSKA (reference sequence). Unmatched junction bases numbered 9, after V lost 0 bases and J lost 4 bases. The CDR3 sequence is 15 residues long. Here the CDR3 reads CSARERARGFYEQYF. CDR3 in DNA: TGCAGTGCTAGAGAAAGGGCCAGGGGGTTTTACGAGCAGTACTTC.

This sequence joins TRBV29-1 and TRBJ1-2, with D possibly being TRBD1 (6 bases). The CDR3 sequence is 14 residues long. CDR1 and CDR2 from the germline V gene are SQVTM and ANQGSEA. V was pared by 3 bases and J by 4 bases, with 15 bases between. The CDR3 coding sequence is TGCAGCGTTGACATTGCAGGGGATCCCTATGGCTACACCTTC. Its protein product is CSVDIAGDPYGYTF. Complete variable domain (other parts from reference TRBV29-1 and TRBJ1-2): SAVISQKPSRDICQRGTSLTIQCQVDSQVTMMFWYRQQPGQSLTLIATANQGSEATYESGFVIDKFPISRPNLTFSTLTVSNMSPEDSSIYLCSVDIAGDPYGYTFGSGTRLTVV.

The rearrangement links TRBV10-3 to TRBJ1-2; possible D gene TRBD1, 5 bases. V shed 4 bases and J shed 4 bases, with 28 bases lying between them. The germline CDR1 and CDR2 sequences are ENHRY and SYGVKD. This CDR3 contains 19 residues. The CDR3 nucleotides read TGTGCCATCAGTGTTAGTAGCGGGAACAGACTTCAAGGGGTCTATGGCTACACCTTC. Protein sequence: CAISVSSGNRLQGVYGYTF.

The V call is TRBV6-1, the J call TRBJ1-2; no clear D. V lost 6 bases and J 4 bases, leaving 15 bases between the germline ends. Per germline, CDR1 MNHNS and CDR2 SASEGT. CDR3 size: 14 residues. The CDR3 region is CASRDGRRSYGYTF. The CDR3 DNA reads TGTGCCAGCAGAGATGGACGGCGAAGCTATGGCTACACCTTC.

CDR3 region: CASSTRTNRDRGKPQHF. DNA for the CDR3: TGTGCCAGCAGCACCCGAACTAACCGGGACAGGGGTAAGCCCCAGCATTTT. The J gene is TRBJ1-5, the V gene TRBV21-1; the D segment call TRBD1 is taken from the table without a DNA check. TRBV21-1 is noted as a pseudogene. This CDR3 contains 17 residues.

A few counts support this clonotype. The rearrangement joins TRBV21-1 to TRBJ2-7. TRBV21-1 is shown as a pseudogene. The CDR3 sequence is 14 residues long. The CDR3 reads CASSKGRRYYEQYF. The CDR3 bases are TGTGCCAGCAGCAAAGGACGGAGGTACTACGAGCAGTACTTC.

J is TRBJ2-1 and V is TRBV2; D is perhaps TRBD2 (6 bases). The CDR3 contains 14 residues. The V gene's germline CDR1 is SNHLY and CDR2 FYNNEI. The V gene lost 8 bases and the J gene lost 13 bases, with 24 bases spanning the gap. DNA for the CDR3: TGTGCCAGCCGACCCTCACTAGCCCAAGAGACCCAGTTCTTC. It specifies CASRPSLAQETQFF.

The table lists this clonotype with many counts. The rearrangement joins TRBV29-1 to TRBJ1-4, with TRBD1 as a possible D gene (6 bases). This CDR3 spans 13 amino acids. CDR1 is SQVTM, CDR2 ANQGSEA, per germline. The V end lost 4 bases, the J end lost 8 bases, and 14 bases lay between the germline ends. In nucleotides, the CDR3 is TGCAGCGTTGTTTCGGGGGCGCCCGAAAAACTGTTTTTT. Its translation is CSVVSGAPEKLFF.

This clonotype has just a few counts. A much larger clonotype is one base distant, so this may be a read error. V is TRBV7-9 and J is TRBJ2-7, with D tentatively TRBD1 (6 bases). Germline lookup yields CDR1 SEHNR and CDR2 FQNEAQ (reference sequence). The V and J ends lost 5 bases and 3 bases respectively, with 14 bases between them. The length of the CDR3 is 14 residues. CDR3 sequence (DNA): TGTGCCAGCAGCGTAGGGGGTTTGGGCTACGAGCAGTACTTC. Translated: CASSVGGLGYEQYF. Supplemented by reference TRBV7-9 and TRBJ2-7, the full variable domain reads DTGVSQNPRHKITKRGQNVTFRCDPISEHNRLYWYRQTLGQGPEFLTYFQNEAQLEKSRLLSDRFSAERPKGSFSTLEIQRTEQGDSAMYLCASSVGGLGYEQYFGPGTRLTVT.

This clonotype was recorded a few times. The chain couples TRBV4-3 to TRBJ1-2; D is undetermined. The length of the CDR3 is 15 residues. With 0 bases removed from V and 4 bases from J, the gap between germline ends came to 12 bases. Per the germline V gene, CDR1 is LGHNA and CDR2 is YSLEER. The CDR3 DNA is TGCGCCAGCAGCCAAGAAGATCCGGCAGGCTATGGCTACACCTTC. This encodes CASSQEDPAGYGYTF.